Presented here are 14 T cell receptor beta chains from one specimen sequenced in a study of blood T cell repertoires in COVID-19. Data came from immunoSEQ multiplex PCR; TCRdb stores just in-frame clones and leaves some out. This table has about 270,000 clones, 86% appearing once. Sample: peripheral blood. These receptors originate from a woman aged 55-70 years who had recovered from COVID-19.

CDR3 coding DNA: TGCGCCAGCAGCCAAGAAGCCAGGGGGGTGGGCTATGGCTACACCTTC. Protein: CASSQEARGVGYGYTF. The V call is TRBV4-3, the J call TRBJ1-2, with 7 bases that match TRBD1. Trimming took 0 bases from V and 4 from J; bases not matched to a gene: 8. Germline assignment: CDR1 LGHNA and CDR2 YSLEER. The CDR3 covers 16 residues.

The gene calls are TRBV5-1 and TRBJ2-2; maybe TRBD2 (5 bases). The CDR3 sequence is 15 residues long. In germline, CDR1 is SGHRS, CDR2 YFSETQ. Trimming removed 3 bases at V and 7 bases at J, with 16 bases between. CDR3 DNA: TGCGCCAGCAGCTGGGCAACTAGTGTTGACGGGGAGCTGTTTTTT. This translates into CASSWATSVDGELFF.

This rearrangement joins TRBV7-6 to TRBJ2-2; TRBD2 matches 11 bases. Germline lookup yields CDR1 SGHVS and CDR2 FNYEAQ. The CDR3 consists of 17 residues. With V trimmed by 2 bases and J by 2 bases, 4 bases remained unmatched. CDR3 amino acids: CASSLTSGGLNTGELFF. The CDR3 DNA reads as TGTGCCAGCAGCTTAACTAGCGGGGGCCTAAACACCGGGGAGCTGTTTTTT.

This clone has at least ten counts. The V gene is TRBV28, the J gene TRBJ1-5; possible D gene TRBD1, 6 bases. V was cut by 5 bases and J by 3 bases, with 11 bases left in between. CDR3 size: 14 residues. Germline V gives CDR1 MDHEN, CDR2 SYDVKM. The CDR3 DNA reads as TGTGCCAGCAGTGTGCAGGGGATCAATCAGCCCCAGCATTTT. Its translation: CASSVQGINQPQHF.

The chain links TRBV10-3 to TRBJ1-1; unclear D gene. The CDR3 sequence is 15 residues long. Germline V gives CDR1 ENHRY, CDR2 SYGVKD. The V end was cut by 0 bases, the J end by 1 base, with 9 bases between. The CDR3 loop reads CAISESQRPNTEAFF. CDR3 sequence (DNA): TGTGCCATCAGTGAGTCCCAGCGGCCGAACACTGAAGCTTTCTTT.

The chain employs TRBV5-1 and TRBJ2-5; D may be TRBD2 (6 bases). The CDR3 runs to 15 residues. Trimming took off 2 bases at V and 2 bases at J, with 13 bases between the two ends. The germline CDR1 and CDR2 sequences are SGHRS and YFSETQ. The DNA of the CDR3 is TGCGCCAGCAGCTTCGGTGCTGCGGGGCAAGAGACCCAGTACTTC. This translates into CASSFGAAGQETQYF.

The CDR3 sequence is CASSPQGFFGTEAFF. The CDR3, as DNA: TGTGCCAGCAGCCCGCAGGGGTTCTTTGGTACTGAAGCTTTCTTT. The genes are TRBV7-3 and TRBJ1-1, with a weak D call TRBD1 (6 bases). Trimming removed 5 bases from V and 5 bases from J, with 18 bases in between. The CDR3 has 15 residues. CDR1 SGHTA and CDR2 FQGTGA come from the germline V gene. The whole variable domain, filled in from reference TRBV7-3 and TRBJ1-1, reads GAGVSQTPSNKVTEKGKYVELRCDPISGHTALYWYRQSLGQGPEFLIYFQGTGAADDSGLPNDRFFAVRPEGSVSTLKIQRTERGDSAVYLCASSPQGFFGTEAFFGQGTRLTVV.

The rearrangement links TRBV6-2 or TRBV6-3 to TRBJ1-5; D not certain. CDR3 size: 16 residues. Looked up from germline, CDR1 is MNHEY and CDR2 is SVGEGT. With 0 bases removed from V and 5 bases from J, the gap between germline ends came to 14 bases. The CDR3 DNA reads TGTGCCAGCAGTTACTCGTTGATGGGGAGCGATCAGCCCCAGCATTTT. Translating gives CASSYSLMGSDQPQHF.

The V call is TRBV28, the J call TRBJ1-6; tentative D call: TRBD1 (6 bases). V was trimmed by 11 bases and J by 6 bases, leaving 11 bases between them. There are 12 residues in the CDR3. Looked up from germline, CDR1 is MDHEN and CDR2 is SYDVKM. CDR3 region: CAAGTLNSPLHF. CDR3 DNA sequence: TGTGCCGCAGGGACACTTAATTCACCCCTCCACTTT. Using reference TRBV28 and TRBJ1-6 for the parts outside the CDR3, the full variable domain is DVKVTQSSRYLVKRTGEKVFLECVQDMDHENMFWYRQDPGLGLRLIYFSYDVKMKEKGDIPEGYSVSREKKERFSLILESASTNQTSMYLCAAGTLNSPLHFGNGTRLTVT.

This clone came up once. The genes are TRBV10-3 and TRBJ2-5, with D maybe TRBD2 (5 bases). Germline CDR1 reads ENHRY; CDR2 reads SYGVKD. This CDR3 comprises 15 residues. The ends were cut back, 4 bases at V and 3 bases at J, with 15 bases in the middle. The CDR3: CAISVQSRAEETQYF. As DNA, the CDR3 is TGTGCCATCAGTGTTCAGTCGCGGGCAGAAGAGACCCAGTACTTC.

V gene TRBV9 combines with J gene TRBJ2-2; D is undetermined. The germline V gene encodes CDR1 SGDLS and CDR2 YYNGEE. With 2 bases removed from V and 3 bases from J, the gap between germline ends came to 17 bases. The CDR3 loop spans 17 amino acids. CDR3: CASSVSEIEVDTGELFF. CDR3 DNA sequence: TGTGCCAGCAGCGTCTCCGAGATAGAGGTGGACACCGGGGAGCTGTTTTTT.

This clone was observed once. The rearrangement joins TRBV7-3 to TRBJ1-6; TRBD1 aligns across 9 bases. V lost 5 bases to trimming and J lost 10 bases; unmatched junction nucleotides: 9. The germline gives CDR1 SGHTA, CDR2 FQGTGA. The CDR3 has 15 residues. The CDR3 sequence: CASSMGQGFSSPLHF. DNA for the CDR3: TGTGCCAGCAGCATGGGACAGGGCTTTTCCTCACCCCTCCACTTT. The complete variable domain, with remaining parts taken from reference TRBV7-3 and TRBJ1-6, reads GAGVSQTPSNKVTEKGKYVELRCDPISGHTALYWYRQSLGQGPEFLIYFQGTGAADDSGLPNDRFFAVRPEGSVSTLKIQRTERGDSAVYLCASSMGQGFSSPLHFGNGTRLTVT.

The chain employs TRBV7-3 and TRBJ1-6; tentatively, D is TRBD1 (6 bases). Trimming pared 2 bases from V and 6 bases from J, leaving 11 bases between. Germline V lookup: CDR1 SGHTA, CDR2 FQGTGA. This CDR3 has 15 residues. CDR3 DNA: TGTGCCAGCAGCTTAGGGGGACAAGCTAATTCACCCCTCCACTTT. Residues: CASSLGGQANSPLHF.

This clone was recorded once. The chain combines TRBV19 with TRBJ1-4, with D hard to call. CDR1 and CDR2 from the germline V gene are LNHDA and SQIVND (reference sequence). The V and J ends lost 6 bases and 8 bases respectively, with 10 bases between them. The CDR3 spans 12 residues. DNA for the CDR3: TGTGCCAGTAGACCCAGATACGAAAAACTGTTTTTT. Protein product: CASRPRYEKLFF.